This entry is about one T cell receptor beta chain. TCRdb recomputed calls from the RT-PCR reads with MiXCR, one row per CDR3 protein. Among more than 600,000 distinct CDR3 sequences listed, more than 13% were seen once. Germline loops: CDR1 MNHNS, CDR2 SASEGT. V lost 4 bases and J lost 1, with 8 bases in between. The CDR3 loop spans 13 amino acids. V and J are TRBV6-1 and TRBJ2-7; D may be TRBD2 (5 bases). The source is a female donor in good health, serving as a healthy control. Specimen: memory CD4+ T cells from blood. As DNA, the CDR3 is TGTGCCAGCAGTGTGGAGCGGTCCTACGAGCAGTACTTC. The encoded protein is CASSVERSYEQYF.